One and the same sample provided the 29 T cell receptor beta chains below, sequenced in a study of blood T cells in healthy people across ages. The use of a sample-barcoded 5' primer and a J-beta primer mix characterized a second PCR of roughly 6 to 11 cycles. Using its own MiXCR run on the 5' RACE reads, TCRdb lists one record per CDR3 protein. The sample yields about 640,000 distinct CDR3 sequences, around 41% seen once. The sample was blood. The receptors shown here come from a man at least 80 years old in good health.

The chain has TRBV6-2 or TRBV6-3 and TRBJ1-2; 7 bases agree with TRBD1. J lost 4 bases, V lost 4 bases, and 6 bases had no gene match. Germline V gene sequence: CDR1 MNHEY, CDR2 SVGEGT. This CDR3 contains 14 residues. The DNA for the CDR3 is TGTGCCAGCAGTTCGGGGACAGTGAGCTATGGCTACACCTTC. Encoded protein: CASSSGTVSYGYTF.

The chain links TRBV11-1 to TRBJ2-1, with TRBD2 as a possible D gene (6 bases). The germline CDR1 and CDR2 sequences are SGHAT and FQDESV (reference sequence). There are 15 residues in the CDR3. The V end lost 5 bases, the J end lost 5 bases, and 16 bases lay between the germline ends. The CDR3 loop reads CASSIRLEPHNEQFF. In nucleotides, the CDR3 is TGTGCCAGCAGCATCCGACTAGAACCCCACAATGAGCAGTTCTTC.

This clonotype is judged medium-sized (0.01 to 0.1%). The chain has TRBV29-1 and TRBJ2-7; 9 bases fit TRBD1. This CDR3 contains 13 residues. Germline trimming cut 7 bases from V and 4 bases from J; bases unmatched to any gene: 8. Germline CDR1 reads SQVTM; CDR2 reads ANQGSEA. The CDR3, as DNA: TGCAGCGGAACCGGGACAGGGATGTACGAGCAGTACTTC. Amino acid sequence: CSGTGTGMYEQYF.

The gene calls are TRBV5-1 and TRBJ2-3; 7 positions match TRBD1. J lost 0 bases, V lost 2 bases, and 6 bases had no gene match. This CDR3 spans 16 amino acids. Germline loops: CDR1 SGHRS, CDR2 YFSETQ. Here the CDR3 reads CASSLQGRTSTDTQYF. The CDR3 DNA is TGCGCCAGCAGCTTACAGGGGCGGACGAGCACAGATACGCAGTATTTT.

The chain couples TRBV4-2 to TRBJ2-2, with TRBD2 matching over 7 bases. CDR3 length: 17 residues. V was pared by 0 bases and J by 7 bases, with 11 bases of the junction left unmatched. Germline V gene lookup returns CDR1 LGHNA and CDR2 YNFKEQ. CDR3 sequence (DNA): TGTGCCAGCAGCCAAGAGGTTGTGGGAGGGCCGGACGGGGAGCTGTTTTTT. Encoded protein: CASSQEVVGGPDGELFF.

This sequence joins TRBV2 and TRBJ2-7; 9 bases line up with TRBD1. Germline V CDR1 and CDR2: SNHLY, FYNNEI. V was clipped by 4 bases and J by 5 bases; unmatched bases: 9. This CDR3 is 15 amino acids long. The CDR3 nucleotides are TGTGCCAGCAGTGGATGGGGACAGGGAGGAAACGAGCAGTACTTC. As protein: CASSGWGQGGNEQYF.

This clonotype was seen a handful of times. The genes are TRBV20-1 and TRBJ2-3; 11 bases map to TRBD2. CDR3 size: 16 residues. Germline V lookup: CDR1 DFQATT, CDR2 SNEGSKA (reference sequence). J lost 5 bases, V lost 1 base, and 8 bases had no gene match. The CDR3 sequence is CSARAGLAVLGDTQYF. The CDR3 nucleotides are TGCAGTGCTAGAGCGGGACTAGCGGTCTTAGGAGATACGCAGTATTTT.

Only a few counts were recorded for this clonotype. The rearrangement uses TRBV7-9 and TRBJ2-1; 9 nucleotides match TRBD1. The CDR3 totals 15 residues. Looked up from germline, CDR1 is SEHNR and CDR2 is FQNEAQ (reference sequence). With 5 bases clipped from V and 6 bases from J, the junction kept 8 bases outside the gene matches. The CDR3 DNA reads TGTGCCAGCAGCCGGGGACAGGGTTATGTCAATGAGCAGTTCTTC. It is translated as CASSRGQGYVNEQFF.

This clonotype came up a few times. V is TRBV20-1 and J is TRBJ2-3, with no clear D. The V gene lost 4 bases and the J gene lost 4 bases, with 21 bases spanning the gap. CDR1 is DFQATT and CDR2 is SNEGSKA in the germline V gene (reference sequence). This CDR3 is built from 16 residues. CDR3 bases: TGCAGTGCTAAAGGTTTTAGCCTGTCAAGGGCAGATACGCAGTATTTT. Its translation: CSAKGFSLSRADTQYF.

This chain connects TRBV20-1 to TRBJ2-1; 7 nucleotides agree with TRBD2. Germline CDR1 is DFQATT and CDR2 is SNEGSKA (reference sequence). There are 15 residues in the CDR3. J was trimmed by 6 bases and V by 1 base; bases with no gene match: 9. In DNA form, the CDR3 reads TGCAGTGCTAGAGGGAGCGGGGCCTCGGGCAATGAGCAGTTCTTC. Translating gives CSARGSGASGNEQFF.

This clonotype turned up a few times. The CDR3: CSARVPRGNNEQFF. CDR3 sequence (DNA): TGCAGTGCTAGAGTTCCAAGGGGGAACAATGAGCAGTTCTTC. The gene calls are TRBV20-1 and TRBJ2-1; possibly TRBD1 for D (6 bases). Germline CDR1 reads DFQATT; CDR2 reads SNEGSKA (reference sequence). Trimming removed 1 base at V and 5 bases at J, with 12 bases between. CDR3 size: 14 residues.

The sample holds a few counts of this clonotype. This sequence joins TRBV5-1 and TRBJ1-4, with D possibly being TRBD1 (5 bases). The CDR3 runs 15 residues. In germline, CDR1 is SGHRS, CDR2 YFSETQ. V was shortened by 4 bases and J by 5 bases, with 15 bases between the two germline ends. In DNA, the CDR3 is TGCGCCAGCAGCCCGCTAGGGGCCGGGAATGAAAAACTGTTTTTT. Translation: CASSPLGAGNEKLFF.

V and J are TRBV6-2 or TRBV6-3 and TRBJ2-1; TRBD2 is a possible D gene (6 bases). The CDR3 consists of 15 residues. Trimming cost V 5 bases and J 7 bases, with 18 bases left between them. CDR1 and CDR2 from the germline V gene are MNHEY and SVGEGT. The CDR3 loop reads CASSRPPGAGNEQFF. The CDR3 DNA follows: TGTGCCAGCAGTCGCCCTCCGGGAGCAGGGAATGAGCAGTTCTTC.

This clonotype came up once. The chain joins TRBV20-1 to TRBJ2-1; 9 bases are a match to TRBD2. The CDR3 sequence is 13 residues long. CDR1 DFQATT and CDR2 SNEGSKA come from the germline V gene (reference sequence). The junction had 10 bases not matched to a gene; V was cut back by 7 bases and J by 9 bases. The CDR3 loop reads CSVERGVNSEQFF. The CDR3 DNA sequence: TGCAGTGTCGAGCGGGGGGTTAACAGTGAGCAGTTCTTC.

This clonotype occurred a few times. The J gene is TRBJ2-3, the V gene TRBV20-1; D gene unclear. Germline V gene lookup returns CDR1 DFQATT and CDR2 SNEGSKA (reference sequence). The V end was cut by 2 bases, the J end by 4 bases, with 13 bases between. The CDR3 covers 14 residues. CDR3 coding DNA: TGCAGTGCTAGACCCCCTAACCGGGCAGATACGCAGTATTTT. This sequence encodes CSARPPNRADTQYF.

This clonotype has more than one count but fewer than ten. The chain employs TRBV7-2 and TRBJ2-1; D call uncertain. Germline V gene data show CDR1 as SGHTA and CDR2 as FQGNSA. Trimming removed 1 base at V and 10 bases at J, with 14 bases between. The CDR3 consists of 14 residues. The CDR3 sequence: CASSLVLLAREQFF. The CDR3 DNA sequence: TGTGCCAGCAGCTTAGTGTTGCTGGCCAGGGAGCAGTTCTTC.

Concerning this clonotype: Just one base apart from a much larger clone, this may be a read error. This rearrangement joins TRBV4-3 to TRBJ2-5, with 8 bases fitting TRBD1. There are 15 residues in the CDR3. Germline V lookup: CDR1 LGHNA, CDR2 YSLEER. V lost 3 bases to trimming and J lost 11 bases; unmatched junction nucleotides: 14. The CDR3 nucleotides are TGCGCCAGCAGCCAGGCCGGGACAGGCGGTGATGAGCAGTACTTC. It codes for CASSQAGTGGDEQYF.

The genes are TRBV4-2 and TRBJ2-3, with a tentative D call TRBD2 (7 bases). This CDR3 has 17 residues. The germline gives CDR1 LGHNA, CDR2 YNFKEQ. V lost 0 bases to trimming and J lost 4 bases, with 17 bases between them. The CDR3 here is CASSQDGRGRSSDTQYF. CDR3 DNA sequence: TGTGCCAGCAGCCAAGATGGGAGGGGGAGGTCATCAGATACGCAGTATTTT.

The chain employs TRBV7-2 and TRBJ2-3, with TRBD2 matching 7 bases. V lost 4 bases, J lost 4 bases, and 2 bases stayed unmatched. The CDR3 covers 13 residues. Germline V gene data show CDR1 as SGHTA and CDR2 as FQGNSA. The DNA of the CDR3 is TGTGCCAGCAGCTATACTAGCGCAGATACGCAGTATTTT. Amino acids: CASSYTSADTQYF.

This clonotype was seen a few times. The chain links TRBV5-1 to TRBJ2-1, with a weak D call TRBD2 (5 bases). Trimming took 2 bases from V and 1 from J, leaving 13 bases between them. The CDR3 has 16 residues. Germline V lookup: CDR1 SGHRS, CDR2 YFSETQ. CDR3 loop: CASSFEAVASYNEQFF. Written as DNA, the CDR3 is TGCGCCAGCAGCTTTGAAGCTGTAGCGTCCTACAATGAGCAGTTCTTC.

This clonotype came up many times. The J gene is TRBJ1-6, the V gene TRBV5-1; D is perhaps TRBD1 (6 bases). The V gene's germline CDR1 is SGHRS and CDR2 YFSETQ. The CDR3 consists of 15 residues. Trimming removed 0 bases at V and 8 bases at J, with 12 bases between. CDR3 coding DNA: TGCGCCAGCAGCTTGGCGGGGGGCATTTATTCACCCCTCCACTTT. The encoded protein is CASSLAGGIYSPLHF.

V and J are TRBV30 and TRBJ2-5; tentative D call: TRBD2 (6 bases). The V and J ends lost 3 bases and 5 bases respectively, with 22 bases between them. This CDR3 contains 16 residues. Germline V gene data show CDR1 as GTSNPN and CDR2 as SVGIG (reference sequence). The CDR3 region is CAWRLAKTETGETQYF. CDR3 coding DNA: TGTGCCTGGAGACTAGCAAAAACTGAAACGGGGGAGACCCAGTACTTC.

This rearrangement joins TRBV29-1 to TRBJ2-1; 7 bases agree with TRBD1. V was clipped by 5 bases and J by 6 bases; unmatched bases: 7. Germline V gives CDR1 SQVTM, CDR2 ANQGSEA. This CDR3 contains 13 residues. The CDR3 spells CSVNDREPNEQFF. The CDR3, as DNA: TGCAGCGTTAACGACAGGGAGCCCAATGAGCAGTTCTTC.

This clonotype has only a few counts. This chain uses TRBV11-3 with TRBJ2-5, with D possibly called TRBD1 or TRBD2 (6 bases each). Trimming pared 5 bases from V and 11 bases from J, leaving 27 bases between. The germline gives CDR1 SGHNT, CDR2 YENEEA. The CDR3 totals 16 residues. This CDR3 is CASSPGAGQPNNEQYF. CDR3 nucleotide sequence: TGTGCCAGCAGCCCGGGGGCAGGGCAACCAAACAATGAGCAGTACTTC.

This clonotype was seen ten or more times. The chain employs TRBV3-1 and TRBJ2-7, with TRBD1 matching over 12 bases. CDR1 and CDR2 from the germline V gene are LGHDT and YNNKEL (reference sequence). Trimming removed 2 bases from V and 8 bases from J; junction bases left unmatched: 7. The CDR3 covers 15 residues. The CDR3 DNA is TGTGCCAGCAGCCAATGGGACAGGGGGCGCATACAGCAGTACTTC. Its protein is CASSQWDRGRIQQYF.

This clonotype occurred a few times. Written as DNA, the CDR3 is TGCAGTGCTAGAGTTAGTGATCAGCCCCAGCATTTT. Translating gives CSARVSDQPQHF. This chain links TRBV20-1 with TRBJ1-5; D unclear. The CDR3 is 12 residues long. Trimming took off 1 base at V and 5 bases at J, with 6 bases between the two ends. From germline, CDR1 is DFQATT and CDR2 SNEGSKA (reference sequence).

This chain links TRBV7-2 with TRBJ1-2; 9 bases map to TRBD1. Germline CDR1 SGHTA, CDR2 FQGNSA. The CDR3 extends over 16 amino acids. J was trimmed by 8 bases and V by 4 bases; bases with no gene match: 14. CDR3 sequence (DNA): TGTGCCAGCAGCTCCCCGGGACAGGGCACGGGTAGCGGCTACACCTTC. Amino acids: CASSSPGQGTGSGYTF. The whole variable domain, filled in from reference TRBV7-2 and TRBJ1-2, reads GAGVSQSPSNKVTEKGKDVELRCDPISGHTALYWYRQSLGQGLEFLIYFQGNSAPDKSGLPSDRFSAERTGGSVSTLTIQRTQQEDSAVYLCASSSPGQGTGSGYTFGSGTRLTVV.

This clonotype was recorded a few times. The V gene is TRBV11-2, the J gene TRBJ2-7; D remains unclear. The V and J ends lost 2 bases and 4 bases respectively, with 6 bases between them. This CDR3 region has 12 residues. Germline V CDR1 and CDR2: SGHAT, FQNNGV. In DNA, the CDR3 is TGTGCCAGCAGCTTATACCAATACGAGCAGTACTTC. Translating it yields CASSLYQYEQYF.

This clonotype was seen many times. The chain has TRBV20-1 and TRBJ1-5; unclear D gene. Germline values: CDR1 DFQATT, CDR2 SNEGSKA (reference sequence). Deletions cut 0 bases from V and 4 bases from J, with 4 bases between. This CDR3 is built from 12 residues. The CDR3 bases are TGCAGTGCTAGAGATGTGAATCAGCCCCAGCATTTT. Its protein is CSARDVNQPQHF.